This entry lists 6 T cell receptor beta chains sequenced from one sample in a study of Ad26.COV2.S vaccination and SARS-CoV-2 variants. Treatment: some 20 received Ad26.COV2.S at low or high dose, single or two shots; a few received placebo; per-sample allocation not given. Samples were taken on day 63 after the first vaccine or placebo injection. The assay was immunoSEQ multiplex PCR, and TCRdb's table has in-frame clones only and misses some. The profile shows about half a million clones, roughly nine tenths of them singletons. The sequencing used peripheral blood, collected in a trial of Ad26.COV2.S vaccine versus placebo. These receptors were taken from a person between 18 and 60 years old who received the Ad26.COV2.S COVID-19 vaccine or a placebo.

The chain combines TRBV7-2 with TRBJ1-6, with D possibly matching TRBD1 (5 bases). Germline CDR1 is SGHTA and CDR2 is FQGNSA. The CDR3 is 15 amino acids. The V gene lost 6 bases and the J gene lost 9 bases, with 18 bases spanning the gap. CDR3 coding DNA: TGTGCCAGCAGGCTAGCCCGGGACGCCTTTTCACCCCTCCACTTT. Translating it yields CASRLARDAFSPLHF. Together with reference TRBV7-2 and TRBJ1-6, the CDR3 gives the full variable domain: GAGVSQSPSNKVTEKGKDVELRCDPISGHTALYWYRQSLGQGLEFLIYFQGNSAPDKSGLPSDRFSAERTGGSVSTLTIQRTQQEDSAVYLCASRLARDAFSPLHFGNGTRLTVT.

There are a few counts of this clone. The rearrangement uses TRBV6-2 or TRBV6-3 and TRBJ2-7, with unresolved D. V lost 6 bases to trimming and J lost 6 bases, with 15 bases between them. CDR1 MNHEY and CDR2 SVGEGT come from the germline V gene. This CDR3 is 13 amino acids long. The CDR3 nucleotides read TGTGCCAGCAGCACCCGCGTTTATAGCGAGCAGTACTTC. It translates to CASSTRVYSEQYF.

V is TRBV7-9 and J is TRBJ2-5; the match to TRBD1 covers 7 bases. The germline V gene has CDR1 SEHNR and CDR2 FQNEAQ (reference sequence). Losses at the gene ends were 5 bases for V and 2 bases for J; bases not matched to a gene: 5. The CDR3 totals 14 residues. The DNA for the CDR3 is TGTGCCAGCAGCCCCCAGGGGGAGCAAGAGACCCAGTACTTC. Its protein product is CASSPQGEQETQYF. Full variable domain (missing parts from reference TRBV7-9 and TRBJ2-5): DTGVSQNPRHKITKRGQNVTFRCDPISEHNRLYWYRQTLGQGPEFLTYFQNEAQLEKSRLLSDRFSAERPKGSFSTLEIQRTEQGDSAMYLCASSPQGEQETQYFGPGTRLLVL.

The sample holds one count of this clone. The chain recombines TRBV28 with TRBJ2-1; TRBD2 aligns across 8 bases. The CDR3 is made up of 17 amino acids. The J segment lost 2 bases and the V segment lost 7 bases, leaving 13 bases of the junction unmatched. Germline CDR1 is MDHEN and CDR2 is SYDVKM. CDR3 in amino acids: CASTPLEVAGTYNEQFF. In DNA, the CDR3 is TGTGCCAGCACCCCCCTGGAGGTAGCGGGAACCTACAATGAGCAGTTCTTC.

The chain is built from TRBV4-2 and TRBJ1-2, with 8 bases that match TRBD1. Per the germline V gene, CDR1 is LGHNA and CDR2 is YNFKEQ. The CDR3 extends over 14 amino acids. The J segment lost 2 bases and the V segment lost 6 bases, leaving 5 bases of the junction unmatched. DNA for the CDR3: TGTGCCAGCAGTCACAGGGGGAGGAACTATGGCTACACCTTC. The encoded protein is CASSHRGRNYGYTF.

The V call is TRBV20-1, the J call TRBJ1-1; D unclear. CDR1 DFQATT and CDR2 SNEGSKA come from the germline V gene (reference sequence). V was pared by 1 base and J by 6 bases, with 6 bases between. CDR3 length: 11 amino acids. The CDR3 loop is CSARGWAEAFF. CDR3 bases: TGCAGTGCTAGAGGGTGGGCTGAAGCTTTCTTT.